This is a list of T cell receptor beta chains from one sample in a study of T cell repertoires in cytomegalovirus infection. From the reads, TCRdb called clonotypes with MiXCR, one entry per CDR3 protein. Among about 360,000 distinct CDR3 sequences, less than 20% were seen once, and the ten largest hold approximately 8%. Input material: PBMCs. The source is a human donor in good health (CMV status not recorded). Some clones in this sample may be carry-over from other donors' samples. The CDR3 runs from the conserved cysteine through the conserved F or W. Fields, in order: D gene, V gene, clone size, J gene, CDR3 protein, CDR3 DNA. A D gene is named only where the DNA matches it firmly. Clone size is stated in some rows and not others, as once, few, many or a class when expanded.

.	TRBV7-2	many	TRBJ2-3	CASSPNTDTQYF	TGTGCCAGCAGCCCGAACACAGATACGCAGTATTTT
.	TRBV12-3/TRBV12-4	many	TRBJ1-1	CASSLAYTGEAFF	TGTGCCAGCAGTTTAGCTTACACAGGGGAAGCTTTCTTT
.	TRBV7-2	many	TRBJ2-2	CASSLARENTGELFF	TGTGCCAGCAGCTTAGCGAGGGAAAACACCGGGGAGCTGTTTTTT
.	TRBV7-2	many	TRBJ1-5	CASSFDGRRGQPQHF	TGTGCCAGCAGCTTTGACGGTCGTAGAGGTCAGCCCCAGCATTTT
TRBD1	TRBV4-1	many	TRBJ1-6	CASSAQPGQGGSPLHF	TGCGCCAGCAGCGCACAACCGGGACAGGGAGGTTCACCCCTCCACTTT
.	TRBV6-6	many	TRBJ1-4	CASSYSEITTNEKLFF	TGTGCCAGCAGTTACTCGGAGATAACAACTAATGAAAAACTGTTTTTT
TRBD1	TRBV7-4	.	TRBJ1-1	CASSSAGGGMNTEAFF	TGTGCCAGCAGCTCCGCAGGGGGCGGCATGAACACTGAAGCTTTCTTT
TRBD1	TRBV20-1	.	TRBJ2-5	CSASPLGQITETQYF	TGCAGTGCTAGCCCCCTGGGACAGATCACAGAGACCCAGTACTTC
.	TRBV7-2	many	TRBJ2-3	CASSPLQADTQYF	TGTGCCAGCAGCCCCTTGCAGGCGGATACGCAGTATTTT
.	TRBV6-1	few	TRBJ2-7	CASSRVLGDEQYF	TGTGCCAGCAGCAGGGTGTTAGGAGACGAGCAGTACTTC
TRBD2	TRBV4-3	.	TRBJ2-1	CASSRQRSGIGSYNEQFF	TGCGCCAGCAGCCGTCAGCGGAGCGGGATAGGTTCCTACAATGAGCAGTTCTTC
.	TRBV10-3	once	TRBJ2-3	CAISGGGGTDTQYF	TGTGCCATCAGTGGTGGAGGGGGCACAGATACGCAGTATTTT
.	TRBV12-3/TRBV12-4	.	TRBJ1-5	CASSRRGLNQPQHF	TGTGCCAGCAGTCGCAGGGGCCTCAATCAGCCCCAGCATTTT
.	TRBV29-1	.	TRBJ2-7	CSATGRGGGGGSSHEQYF	TGCAGCGCTACAGGACGAGGAGGGGGGGGAGGCTCTTCCCACGAGCAGTACTTC
TRBD2	TRBV7-2	many	TRBJ2-5	CASSLEVAGETQYF	TGTGCCAGCAGCTTAGAGGTAGCGGGAGAGACCCAGTACTTC
.	TRBV20-1	few	TRBJ1-5	CSARTGPNQPQHF	TGCAGTGCTAGAACCGGACCTAATCAGCCCCAGCATTTT
TRBD1	TRBV7-2	many	TRBJ1-1	CASSPWTGYGDTEAFF	TGTGCCAGCAGCCCCTGGACAGGGTACGGGGACACTGAAGCTTTCTTT
TRBD1	TRBV7-9	many	TRBJ1-5	CASSPGTGWPQHF	TGTGCCAGCAGCCCCGGGACAGGTTGGCCCCAGCATTTT
.	TRBV18	few	TRBJ1-1	CASSPIPGVNTEAFF	TGTGCCAGCTCACCAATCCCGGGGGTGAACACTGAAGCTTTCTTT
.	TRBV11-2	many	TRBJ2-1	CASSSGLLPYNEQFF	TGTGCCAGCAGCTCAGGACTACTCCCCTACAATGAGCAGTTCTTC
.	TRBV6-6	.	TRBJ1-6	CASSYTQGRSPLHF	TGTGCCAGCAGTTACACCCAGGGGCGTTCACCCCTCCACTTT
.	TRBV7-6	many	TRBJ1-2	CASSLSGSRTSGYTF	TGTGCCAGCAGCTTGAGCGGAAGTCGGACGTCGGGCTACACCTTC
TRBD2	TRBV7-9	many	TRBJ2-7	CASSLQGGYEQYF	TGTGCCAGCAGCTTGCAGGGAGGGTACGAGCAGTACTTC
TRBD1	TRBV10-3	many	TRBJ2-7	CAITPGQGPYEQYF	TGTGCCATCACTCCGGGACAGGGACCCTACGAGCAGTACTTC
.	TRBV6-2/TRBV6-3	.	TRBJ2-3	CASRWDTDTDTQYF	TGTGCCAGCAGGTGGGACACTGACACAGATACGCAGTATTTT
.	TRBV7-2	many	TRBJ1-5	CASSSGPPETQHF	TGTGCCAGCAGCTCGGGACCGCCAGAGACCCAGCATTTT
TRBD2	TRBV5-8	.	TRBJ2-3	CASSYTSGGTGVADTQYF	TGTGCCAGCAGCTACACTAGCGGGGGGACTGGTGTCGCAGATACGCAGTATTTT
.	TRBV6-2/TRBV6-3	.	TRBJ2-3	CAIEDGVSGTDTQYF	TGTGCCATCGAAGATGGGGTTTCGGGCACAGATACGCAGTATTTT
.	TRBV12-3/TRBV12-4	few	TRBJ1-3	CASRTGGVGGNTIYF	TGTGCCAGCAGAACCGGAGGGGTTGGTGGAAACACCATATATTTT
TRBD1	TRBV11-1	.	TRBJ2-5	CASSHHRGVGETQYF	TGTGCCAGCAGCCATCACAGGGGAGTTGGTGAGACCCAGTACTTC
TRBD1	TRBV4-3	.	TRBJ2-1	CASSQGQGLYNEQFF	TGCGCCAGCAGCCAAGGACAGGGTCTTTACAATGAGCAGTTCTTC
.	TRBV6-2/TRBV6-3	many	TRBJ1-1	CASSYLDIGMTEAFF	TGTGCCAGCAGTTACCTGGACATAGGAATGACTGAAGCTTTCTTT
TRBD1	TRBV20-1	few	TRBJ1-5	CSAPTGTGTYSNQPQHF	TGCAGTGCTCCAACCGGGACAGGGACCTATAGCAATCAGCCCCAGCATTTT
.	TRBV2	few	TRBJ2-3	CASSEQGSPDTQYF	TGTGCCAGCAGTGAACAGGGTTCCCCAGATACGCAGTATTTT